The present TCR beta chain was sequenced within a study of cytomegalovirus exposure and HLA in healthy donors. General study points: Most TCR sequences were seen very rarely across donors, but some public TCRs occurred in many. Association of a missense DCLRE1C variant with TCR beta V- and J-gene trimming was reported in a later analysis. Some TCR beta chains (more than 150 of them) were listed as cytomegalovirus-associated.

Germline-derived CDR1 and CDR2 are MNHEY and SVGAGI. CDR3 length: 15 amino acids. V was trimmed by 6 bases and J by 2 bases, leaving 16 bases between them. With regard to this clone: Its antigen is not identified.

Vbeta (60) and Jbeta (13) primers were used in the PCR. Libraries were prepared by immunoSEQ multiplex PCR; TCRdb keeps only in-frame clonotypes and omits some of them. The data hold some 150,000 clones, with 77% observed a single time. The sample consisted of PBMCs. The rearrangement links TRBV6-5 to TRBJ2-5; perhaps TRBD1 as D (8 bases). The clonotype was recovered from a man aged 25 to 45 in good health and CMV-seropositive. CDR3: CASRPTGGGQETQYF. The CDR3 nucleotides are TGTGCCAGCAGACCAACAGGGGGAGGGCAAGAGACCCAGTACTTC.